Shown below are 12 T cell receptor beta chains from a single sample sequenced in a study of CD8 T cells in Susac syndrome. RNA in amounts of about 0.5 to 1 ug was reverse transcribed with random hexamers. TCRdb independently ran MiXCR on the immunoSEQ multiplex PCR reads; one entry per CDR3 protein. The data contain around 200,000 distinct CDR3 sequences, approximately 94% of them singletons. The sequencing input was CD4+ T cells from PBMCs. These receptors all come from a human donor with Susac syndrome.

This clonotype was observed a single time. The genes are TRBV20-1 and TRBJ2-3; D unresolved. Germline lookup yields CDR1 DFQATT and CDR2 SNEGSKA (reference sequence). This CDR3 region has 10 residues. Between the trimmed V and J ends, which lost 3 bases and 2 bases, there was a span of 0 bases. The CDR3: CSASTDTQYF. For the CDR3, the DNA is TGCAGTGCTAGCACAGATACGCAGTATTTT.

Turning to this clonotype: At one boundary the junction diverges from the germline segment, which might be a read error. V gene TRBV5-1 combines with J gene TRBJ2-7; D is ambiguous. This CDR3 contains 13 residues. Per the germline V gene, CDR1 is SGHRS and CDR2 is YFSETQ. The DNA for the CDR3 is TGCGCCAGCAGCTTAGAAACAGTGACTCCGCGTATCTTC. It yields the protein CASSLETVTPRIF.

V usage is TRBV29-1 and J usage is TRBJ2-1; D tentatively fits TRBD1 or TRBD2 (5 bases each). Trimming removed 3 bases from V and 7 bases from J, with 16 bases in between. Per germline, CDR1 SQVTM and CDR2 ANQGSEA. There are 14 residues in the CDR3. As DNA, the CDR3 is TGCAGCGTTGACCGGGACGGGACCTTGAATGAGCAGTTCTTC. Translated, it gives CSVDRDGTLNEQFF.

This clonotype was detected only once. CDR3 sequence: CASSYGLAPNTGELFF. The DNA for the CDR3 is TGTGCCAGCAGTTACGGGTTAGCGCCGAACACCGGGGAGCTGTTTTTT. The rearrangement uses TRBV6-2 or TRBV6-3 and TRBJ2-2, with D perhaps matching TRBD2 (5 bases). Trimming left V 2 bases short and J 0 bases short, with 10 bases between. CDR3 length: 16 residues. CDR1 is MNHEY, CDR2 SVGEGT, per germline.

The V call is TRBV7-9, the J call TRBJ2-3; 7 nucleotides align to TRBD2. Germline V CDR1 and CDR2: SEHNR, FQNEAQ (reference sequence). The trim removed 8 bases at V and 3 bases at J, leaving 8 bases unmatched. CDR3 length: 14 residues. The CDR3 sequence is CASYTGGSTDTQYF. DNA of the CDR3: TGTGCCAGCTATACGGGGGGATCGACAGATACGCAGTATTTT.

The chain has TRBV27 and TRBJ2-1; D remains ambiguous. V was clipped by 5 bases and J by 9 bases, with 8 bases between them. The germline V gene has CDR1 MNHEY and CDR2 SMNVEV (reference sequence). The CDR3 loop spans 11 amino acids. CDR3 protein: CASSQGGEQFF. For the CDR3, the DNA is TGTGCCAGCAGTCAAGGTGGTGAGCAGTTCTTC.

This chain links TRBV30 with TRBJ2-5; TRBD2 aligns across 8 bases. Germline lookup yields CDR1 GTSNPN and CDR2 SVGIG (reference sequence). Trimming took 0 bases from V and 4 from J; bases not matched to a gene: 4. The CDR3 runs 14 residues. CDR3 protein: CAWSVLSGGETQYF. DNA of the CDR3: TGTGCCTGGAGTGTACTGAGCGGGGGAGAGACCCAGTACTTC.

This chain links TRBV30 with TRBJ1-2; D gene ambiguous. The ends were cut back, 0 bases at V and 8 bases at J, with 10 bases in the middle. Germline CDR1 GTSNPN, CDR2 SVGIG (reference sequence). The CDR3 has 12 amino acids. CDR3 loop: CAWSVLMGGYTF. In DNA, the CDR3 is TGTGCCTGGAGTGTACTAATGGGGGGCTACACCTTC.

The rearrangement joins TRBV3-1 to TRBJ2-5; D might be TRBD1 or TRBD2, each matching 5 bases. CDR1 and CDR2 from the germline V gene are LGHDT and YNNKEL (reference sequence). This CDR3 region has 14 residues. V lost 3 bases, J lost 5 bases, and 13 bases lay in between. The CDR3 protein is CASSQNRDLETQYF. For the CDR3, the DNA is TGTGCCAGCAGCCAGAACCGGGACCTTGAGACCCAGTACTTC.

The genes are TRBV30 and TRBJ2-7; 8 nucleotides line up with TRBD1. Germline loops: CDR1 GTSNPN, CDR2 SVGIG (reference sequence). This CDR3 is 15 amino acids long. V was clipped by 2 bases and J by 3 bases; unmatched bases: 9. CDR3 nucleotides: TGTGCCTGGAGTCAAAACAGGGGGGTAGGCTACGAGCAGTACTTC. It yields the protein CAWSQNRGVGYEQYF.

This rearrangement joins TRBV29-1 to TRBJ1-2; 7 nucleotides line up with TRBD1. The ends lost 7 bases at V and 4 bases at J; junction bases unmatched: 3. This CDR3 has 11 residues. Looked up from germline, CDR1 is SQVTM and CDR2 is ANQGSEA. CDR3 DNA: TGCAGCGCCTACAGGGGCTATGGCTACACCTTC. Its protein is CSAYRGYGYTF.

The genes are TRBV24-1 and TRBJ2-5; D remains ambiguous. Germline V CDR1 and CDR2: KGHDR, SFDVKD. This CDR3 contains 12 residues. V was clipped by 4 bases and J by 7 bases, with 9 bases between them. CDR3 region: CATSDSSGTQYF. The DNA for the CDR3 is TGTGCCACCAGTGACTCCTCGGGGACCCAGTACTTC.